These T cell receptor beta chains were read from a single sample in a study of CD8 T cells in ankylosing spondylitis. In TCRdb, the 5' RACE reads were re-called with MiXCR into one record per CDR3 protein. The sample holds 150,000 to 200,000 distinct CDR3 sequences, roughly 20% seen once. Input material: blood, either unsorted or a sorted T cell fraction (not recorded which). These TCRs come from a male donor aged 5-29 years with ankylosing spondylitis or in good health (not recorded which). Each CDR3 is given with its conserved first and last residue. The order of the fields is clone size, D gene, J gene, V gene, CDR3 protein, CDR3 DNA. D genes are given only for firm matches. The size field is filled for only some rows; it gives once, few, many or a size class.

many	TRBD2	TRBJ2-5	TRBV5-1	CASSLETSGTETQYF	TGCGCCAGCAGCTTGGAGACTAGCGGGACTGAGACCCAGTACTTC
many	-	TRBJ2-2	TRBV29-1	CSVALTNTGELFF	TGCAGCGTTGCACTAACGAACACCGGGGAGCTGTTTTTT
many	TRBD1	TRBJ2-5	TRBV7-2	CASSVQGAGETQYF	TGTGCCAGCAGCGTGCAGGGGGCAGGGGAGACCCAGTACTTC
-	-	TRBJ2-1	TRBV19	CASSMPNLAPTYNEQFF	TGTGCCAGTAGTATGCCAAACCTAGCGCCAACCTACAATGAGCAGTTCTTC
many	-	TRBJ2-1	TRBV5-1	CASSSQGDKSSYNEQFF	TGCGCCAGCAGCTCACAGGGCGACAAAAGCTCCTACAATGAGCAGTTCTTC
many	-	TRBJ2-3	TRBV6-5	CASRPLMPANTQYF	TGTGCCAGCAGACCCCTAATGCCTGCAAATACGCAGTATTTT
few	-	TRBJ2-7	TRBV5-5	CASSLEGRYEQYF	TGTGCCAGCAGCTTGGAGGGACGCTACGAGCAGTACTTC
-	-	TRBJ2-7	TRBV5-4	CASSLGQRYEQYF	TGTGCCAGCAGCTTGGGACAACGCTACGAGCAGTACTTC
many	-	TRBJ2-1	TRBV9	CASSVESYSYNEQFF	TGTGCCAGCAGCGTAGAATCCTACTCCTACAATGAGCAGTTCTTC
many	-	TRBJ2-7	TRBV7-2	CASSLNRVDRQNEQYF	TGTGCCAGCAGCTTAAACAGGGTTGACAGGCAAAACGAGCAGTACTTC
-	-	TRBJ2-2	TRBV29-1	CSAWTVANTGELFF	TGCAGCGCATGGACAGTCGCGAACACCGGGGAGCTGTTTTTT
many	-	TRBJ2-1	TRBV28	CASSLEEYNEQFF	TGTGCCAGCAGTTTAGAGGAATACAATGAGCAGTTCTTC
-	-	TRBJ2-1	TRBV20-1	CSARDSVLKHEQFF	TGCAGTGCTAGAGATAGCGTCCTAAAGCATGAGCAGTTCTTC
many	TRBD1	TRBJ2-1	TRBV12-3/TRBV12-4	CASTRTGSGDNEQFF	TGTGCCAGCACCCGGACAGGTTCCGGTGACAATGAGCAGTTCTTC
many	-	TRBJ2-2	TRBV3-1	CASSQIGITGELFF	TGTGCCAGCAGCCAAATCGGGATCACCGGGGAGCTGTTTTTT
many	TRBD2	TRBJ2-3	TRBV12-3/TRBV12-4	CASSFPSGGTDTQYF	TGTGCCAGCAGTTTTCCTAGCGGCGGCACAGATACGCAGTATTTT
many	-	TRBJ2-7	TRBV20-1	CSARGGGGGSSYEQYF	TGCAGTGCTAGAGGGGGTGGAGGAGGGAGCTCCTACGAGCAGTACTTC
many	-	TRBJ1-2	TRBV6-1	CASGGRTGVHYGYTF	TGTGCCAGCGGTGGTCGAACCGGGGTTCACTATGGCTACACCTTC
many	-	TRBJ2-1	TRBV5-1	CASSSAISRGNEQFF	TGCGCCAGCAGCTCTGCGATCTCCCGTGGGAATGAGCAGTTCTTC
many	-	TRBJ2-4	TRBV6-6	CASSYPRGSKNIQYF	TGTGCCAGCAGTTACCCAAGGGGTTCCAAAAACATTCAGTACTTC
many	-	TRBJ2-6	TRBV10-3	CAIGDRRREAGANVLTF	TGTGCCATCGGGGACAGGCGTCGGGAGGCTGGGGCCAACGTCCTGACTTTC
few	-	TRBJ2-1	TRBV29-1	CSVFGPLSYNEQFF	TGCAGCGTTTTCGGGCCCTTATCCTACAATGAGCAGTTCTTC
many	-	TRBJ2-5	TRBV2	CASSGDRQETQYF	TGTGCCAGCAGTGGGGACCGCCAAGAGACCCAGTACTTC
few	-	TRBJ2-2	TRBV7-6	CASSLERATGELFF	TGTGCCAGCAGCTTAGAGCGAGCTACCGGGGAGCTGTTTTTT